These 24 T cell receptor beta chains originate from one sample sequenced in a study of blood T cell repertoires in COVID-19. Sequencing was performed with immunoSEQ multiplex PCR; in TCRdb, only in-frame clones are kept and a portion is missing. The sample includes around 200,000 clones, about 87% of them seen just once. Sequenced material: peripheral blood. The receptors stem from a man between 60 and 70 years old who had recovered from COVID-19.

This clone showed up just once. V and J are TRBV7-3 and TRBJ1-1, with TRBD1 matching over 11 bases. The CDR3 sequence is 15 residues long. Unmatched junction bases numbered 6, after V lost 5 bases and J lost 4 bases. CDR1 and CDR2 from the germline V gene are SGHTA and FQGTGA. The CDR3 loop reads CASSAWTGGFTEAFF. The CDR3 nucleotides read TGTGCCAGCAGCGCCTGGACAGGGGGCTTCACTGAAGCTTTCTTT. The full variable domain, completed using reference TRBV7-3 and TRBJ1-1, is GAGVSQTPSNKVTEKGKYVELRCDPISGHTALYWYRQSLGQGPEFLIYFQGTGAADDSGLPNDRFFAVRPEGSVSTLKIQRTERGDSAVYLCASSAWTGGFTEAFFGQGTRLTVV.

As DNA, the CDR3 is TGTGCCAGCAGCGTAGAATATGGTAGCGGGAGCGCCTACAATGAGCAGTTCTTC. Amino acids: CASSVEYGSGSAYNEQFF. The rearrangement joins TRBV9 to TRBJ2-1, with 9 positions matching TRBD2. The CDR3 extends over 18 amino acids. The germline gives CDR1 SGDLS, CDR2 YYNGEE. Unmatched junction bases numbered 9, after V lost 0 bases and J lost 2 bases.

The chain joins TRBV24-1 to TRBJ1-2, with D possibly being TRBD1 (5 bases). The CDR3 has 15 amino acids. Germline CDR1 is KGHDR and CDR2 is SFDVKD. V was pared by 2 bases and J by 3 bases, with 12 bases between. The CDR3 region has the DNA TGTGCCACCAGTGATTCACAGGTACAGGACTATGGCTACACCTTC. Translated: CATSDSQVQDYGYTF.

The chain links TRBV6-5 to TRBJ1-2; D unclear. CDR3 size: 16 residues. In germline, CDR1 is MNHEY, CDR2 SVGAGI. V lost 3 bases, J lost 8 bases, and 22 bases lay in between. CDR3 nucleotides: TGTGCCAGCAGTTATCTTGCCGAGGGTCTGAATTTAGGCTACACCTTC. This sequence encodes CASSYLAEGLNLGYTF.

On this clone itself: The same CDR3 also results from other DNA sequences found in this sample. The CDR3, as DNA: TGTGCCAGCAGCTTTAGCGGGGGGGCCACAGATACGCAGTATTTT. It translates to CASSFSGGATDTQYF. V usage is TRBV7-2 and J usage is TRBJ2-3; 11 nucleotides line up with TRBD2. The CDR3 covers 15 residues. V gave up 3 bases and J gave up 2 bases; unmatched junction bases: 1. The germline CDR1 and CDR2 sequences are SGHTA and FQGNSA.

This clone was counted between two and nine times. V usage is TRBV25-1 and J usage is TRBJ2-7; the D gene is possibly TRBD1 (6 bases). The CDR3 length is 14 residues. The V end lost 7 bases, the J end lost 5 bases, and 18 bases lay between the germline ends. CDR1 MGHDK and CDR2 SYGVNS come from the germline V gene. The CDR3 reads CASMPHRVMDEQYF. The CDR3 DNA follows: TGTGCCAGCATGCCTCACAGGGTTATGGACGAGCAGTACTTC.

The chain employs TRBV2 and TRBJ2-1; 15 bases match TRBD2. CDR3 length: 17 residues. V was clipped by 9 bases and J by 3 bases; unmatched bases: 9. The germline gives CDR1 SNHLY, CDR2 FYNNEI. CDR3 DNA sequence: TGTGCCAGTTCCCCGGGACTAGCGGGGGGAGACTACAATGAGCAGTTCTTC. Its protein is CASSPGLAGGDYNEQFF.

This chain joins TRBV6-2 or TRBV6-3 and TRBJ2-7; D call uncertain. CDR1 is MNHEY, CDR2 SVGEGT, per germline. Trimming cost V 6 bases and J 2 bases, with 8 bases left between them. The CDR3 extends over 12 amino acids. CDR3 bases: TGTGCCAGCAGCCAATCAACCTACGAGCAGTACTTC. It specifies CASSQSTYEQYF.

This clone was recorded once. V and J are TRBV10-3 and TRBJ1-2, with D unclear. CDR3 length: 13 amino acids. Trimming removed 0 bases at V and 8 bases at J, with 10 bases between. Germline V gene data show CDR1 as ENHRY and CDR2 as SYGVKD. This CDR3 is CAISESEAFGYTF. CDR3 coding DNA: TGTGCCATCAGTGAGTCGGAGGCGTTCGGCTACACCTTC.

This chain joins TRBV7-3 and TRBJ2-3, with D possibly TRBD1 on 6 matching bases. The CDR3 is 14 residues long. The germline V gene has CDR1 SGHTA and CDR2 FQGTGA. With 6 bases removed from V and 0 bases from J, the gap between germline ends came to 10 bases. The CDR3 reads CASSRGLSTDTQYF. The DNA for the CDR3 is TGTGCCAGCAGTAGGGGGTTAAGCACAGATACGCAGTATTTT. Together with reference TRBV7-3 and TRBJ2-3, the CDR3 gives the full variable domain: GAGVSQTPSNKVTEKGKYVELRCDPISGHTALYWYRQSLGQGPEFLIYFQGTGAADDSGLPNDRFFAVRPEGSVSTLKIQRTERGDSAVYLCASSRGLSTDTQYFGPGTRLTVL.

V and J are TRBV6-5 and TRBJ2-4, with D possibly TRBD1 on 5 matching bases. The V gene's germline CDR1 is MNHEY and CDR2 SVGAGI. This CDR3 contains 12 residues. V lost 8 bases and J 4 bases, leaving 9 bases between the germline ends. The CDR3 nucleotides are TGTGCCAGCGGCAGACAGAAAAACATTCAGTACTTC. Translating it yields CASGRQKNIQYF.

With regard to this clone: The junction does not match germline at one end; this may be a read error. The chain combines TRBV7-6 with TRBJ1-3; 9 bases are a match to TRBD1. Germline V gene lookup returns CDR1 SGHVS and CDR2 FNYEAQ. The CDR3 covers 19 residues. The CDR3 nucleotides read TGTGCCAGCAGCTTGGGACAGGGAAAAGCTAGAGGCTCTGGGAACACCATATATTTT. Translating it yields CASSLGQGKARGSGNTIYF. Combining the CDR3 with reference TRBV7-6 and TRBJ1-3 gives the whole variable domain GAGVSQSPRYKVTKRGQDVALRCDPISGHVSLYWYRQALGQGPEFLTYFNYEAQQDKSGLPNDRFSAERPEGSISTLTIQRTEQRDSAMYRCASSLGQGKARGSGNTIYFGEGSWLTVV.

The J gene is TRBJ1-1, the V gene TRBV30, with 8 bases matching TRBD1. Germline lookup yields CDR1 GTSNPN and CDR2 SVGIG (reference sequence). The CDR3 has 13 amino acids. J gave up 4 bases and V 0 bases, and 1 base lay outside the gene matches. This CDR3 reads CAWSVGTGTEAFF. The CDR3 DNA sequence: TGTGCCTGGAGTGTAGGGACAGGCACTGAAGCTTTCTTT.

The chain has TRBV4-1 and TRBJ2-1; TRBD2 might be the D (5 bases). Trimming removed 0 bases from V and 3 bases from J, with 18 bases in between. The CDR3 is made up of 18 amino acids. The germline V gene encodes CDR1 MGHRA and CDR2 YSYEKL. CDR3 coding DNA: TGCGCCAGCAGCCAAGATCTCGGGAAAGCGGATAACTACAATGAGCAGTTCTTC. It translates to CASSQDLGKADNYNEQFF.

The V call is TRBV18, the J call TRBJ1-5; 9 bases line up with TRBD1. Unmatched junction bases numbered 5, after V lost 1 base and J lost 4 bases. Germline loops: CDR1 KGHSH, CDR2 LQKENI. This CDR3 has 16 amino acids. This CDR3 is CASSPQGQGGNQPQHF. For the CDR3, the DNA is TGTGCCAGCTCACCACAGGGACAGGGAGGGAATCAGCCCCAGCATTTT.

The V call is TRBV5-1, the J call TRBJ1-6; 7 bases agree with TRBD1. V shed 0 bases, J shed 7 bases, and the junction held 13 bases outside the gene matches. The CDR3 is 18 amino acids. The germline CDR1 and CDR2 sequences are SGHRS and YFSETQ. The CDR3 is CASSLALTGTSRNSPLHF. DNA of the CDR3: TGCGCCAGCAGCTTGGCGCTGACAGGGACCAGCAGAAATTCACCCCTCCACTTT.

The gene calls are TRBV7-8 and TRBJ1-1; possible D gene TRBD1, 6 bases. The CDR3 loop spans 14 amino acids. The V end lost 4 bases, the J end lost 0 bases, and 9 bases lay between the germline ends. Germline V gene data show CDR1 as SGHVS and CDR2 as FQNEAQ. In DNA form, the CDR3 reads TGTGCCAGCAGCTCGGGACAATTGAACACTGAAGCTTTCTTT. This encodes CASSSGQLNTEAFF.

CDR3 in amino acids: CASSIERQRFYGYTF. The CDR3 region has the DNA TGTGCCAGTAGTATAGAGAGGCAGAGGTTCTATGGCTACACCTTC. This sequence joins TRBV19 and TRBJ1-2, with D unresolved. The length of the CDR3 is 15 residues. CDR1 LNHDA and CDR2 SQIVND come from the germline V gene (reference sequence). V was cut by 0 bases and J by 4 bases, with 12 bases left in between.

The V and J genes are TRBV9 and TRBJ1-3, with D perhaps TRBD1 (5 bases). V dropped 3 bases and J dropped 2 bases, with 18 bases sitting between them. CDR1 is SGDLS and CDR2 is YYNGEE in the germline V gene. This CDR3 has 17 amino acids. CDR3 amino acids: CASSGGGGGKTGNTIYF. The DNA of the CDR3 is TGTGCCAGCAGCGGTGGGGGTGGAGGGAAGACTGGAAACACCATATATTTT.

The rearrangement links TRBV27 to TRBJ2-3, with 10 nucleotides matching TRBD1. CDR3 size: 15 residues. V was pared by 0 bases and J by 6 bases, with 3 bases of the junction left unmatched. Germline V CDR1 and CDR2: MNHEY, SMNVEV (reference sequence). The CDR3 reads CASSLSGTGVDTQYF. The CDR3 nucleotides read TGTGCCAGCAGTTTATCCGGGACAGGGGTGGATACGCAGTATTTT.

The J gene is TRBJ2-1, the V gene TRBV5-4, with D maybe TRBD2 (6 bases). Germline values: CDR1 SGHNT, CDR2 YYREEE (reference sequence). V was pared by 4 bases and J by 4 bases, with 15 bases between. The CDR3 extends over 15 amino acids. The CDR3 DNA sequence: TGTGCCAGCAGCCCCTCTAGCGAGGCATACAATGAGCAGTTCTTC. This translates into CASSPSSEAYNEQFF.

This sequence joins TRBV12-5 and TRBJ2-2; 9 bases line up with TRBD2. CDR1 is LGHNT and CDR2 is FRNRAP in the germline V gene. CDR3 size: 16 residues. The V and J ends lost 3 bases and 1 base, in that order; junction bases with no gene match: 3. DNA of the CDR3: TGTGCTAGTGGTTTAGGTAGCGGGAGGAACACCGGGGAGCTGTTTTTT. This encodes CASGLGSGRNTGELFF.

This chain uses TRBV20-1 with TRBJ2-7, with TRBD1 matching 8 bases. With V trimmed by 3 bases and J by 1 base, 8 bases remained unmatched. CDR3 length: 15 amino acids. Germline CDR1 reads DFQATT; CDR2 reads SNEGSKA (reference sequence). CDR3 bases: TGCAGTGCTAGTTCGGGACAGGCTCCTTCCTACGAGCAGTACTTC. Protein product: CSASSGQAPSYEQYF.

The CDR3 DNA is TGTGCCAGCAGCCTGGGGGCTAGCGCGGTTGAGACCCAGTACTTC. This translates into CASSLGASAVETQYF. The chain has TRBV5-4 and TRBJ2-5; either TRBD1 or TRBD2 may supply D (6 bases each). Trimming took 4 bases from V and 5 from J, leaving 18 bases between them. The CDR3 sequence is 15 residues long. Germline V gene data show CDR1 as SGHNT and CDR2 as YYREEE (reference sequence).